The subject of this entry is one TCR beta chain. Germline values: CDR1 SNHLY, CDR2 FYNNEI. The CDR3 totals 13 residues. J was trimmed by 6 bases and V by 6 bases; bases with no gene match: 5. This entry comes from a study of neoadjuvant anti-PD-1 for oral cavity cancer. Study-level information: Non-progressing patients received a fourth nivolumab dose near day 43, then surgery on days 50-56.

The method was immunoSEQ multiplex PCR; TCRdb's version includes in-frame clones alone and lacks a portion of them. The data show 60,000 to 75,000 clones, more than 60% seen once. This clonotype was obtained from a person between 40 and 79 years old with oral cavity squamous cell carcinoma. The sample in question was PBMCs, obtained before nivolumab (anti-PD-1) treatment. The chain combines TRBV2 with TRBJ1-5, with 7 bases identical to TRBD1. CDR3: CASRRQGGQPQHF. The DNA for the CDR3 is TGTGCCAGCAGGCGACAGGGAGGTCAGCCCCAGCATTTT.